The clone carrying this TCR beta chain appeared a few times. The sample originates from a study of blood T cell repertoires in COVID-19. The CDR3 totals 15 residues. The V segment lost 5 bases and the J segment 2 bases; nucleotides outside the gene matches: 6. Germline CDR1 reads KGHSH; CDR2 reads LQKENI. The participants were between roughly 18 and 89 years old and came from some 23 US areas. Participants' own reports of clinical history determined their cohort assignment. Within the 2 weeks before study entry, each person in the exposed group met a COVID-19 case. Sequencing used immunoSEQ multiplex PCR; TCRdb keeps in-frame clones, though not all of them. This repertoire shows about 430,000 clones, approximately 91% found once; its top ten account for roughly 1.4%.

Sequenced sample: PBMCs or T cells enriched from blood (not recorded which). This clonotype originated in a woman younger than 35 who had been exposed to COVID-19. The chain has TRBV18 and TRBJ2-7, with 10 bases that match TRBD2. The CDR3 coding sequence is TGTGCCAGCTCAGGCGGGACTAGCGCGGCCTACGAGCAGTACTTC. Translating it yields CASSGGTSAAYEQYF.